This entry concerns a single T cell receptor (beta chain). The antigen remains unidentified. This table comes from immunoSEQ multiplex PCR, and its TCRdb copy is limited to in-frame clones, with some not included. Of tens of thousands of clones in the sample, about 90% were seen once. The source of the sample is a study of graft-versus-host responses after intestinal transplantation. Study details: Isolated intestinal, liver-intestinal, or multivisceral transplants had been given to the recipients. Among the recipients, all got anti-thymocyte globulin induction and then tacrolimus and steroids for two to four years. Points from the study as a whole: Among circulating GvH clones, peak levels were associated with early post-transplant declines in HvG clones.

In germline, CDR1 is SGHRS, CDR2 YFSETQ. The CDR3 loop spans 14 amino acids. Trimming cost V 4 bases and J 4 bases, with 11 bases left between them. This sequence was found in a human donor who received an intestinal transplant. The gene calls are TRBV5-1 and TRBJ2-2; possibly TRBD1 for D (6 bases). Source: unstimulated CD4+ T cells sorted from spleen or lymph node cells, taken before intestinal transplant. The CDR3 nucleotides are TGCGCCAGCAGCGTACAGGGTTCCACCGGGGAGCTGTTTTTT. It encodes CASSVQGSTGELFF.